The 30 T cell receptor beta chains below come from one sample, sequenced in a study of blood T cells in healthy people across ages. With a J-beta primer mix and a sample-barcoded 5' primer, a second PCR ran 7 to 11 cycles. TCRdb reprocessed the 5' RACE reads via MiXCR and lists one record per CDR3 protein. The sample contains 550,000 to 600,000 distinct CDR3 sequences, around half of which appear only once. Sequencing used blood. The source of these receptors is a man older than 75 in good health.

This clonotype was seen only a few times. This chain joins TRBV5-1 and TRBJ2-7; possibly TRBD1 or TRBD2 for D (5 bases each). CDR1 and CDR2 (germline): SGHRS, YFSETQ. Trimming stripped 3 bases from V and 0 bases from J, with 10 bases between. The CDR3 covers 14 residues. The CDR3 is CASSSQGDSYEQYF. DNA of the CDR3: TGCGCCAGCAGCTCCCAGGGAGACTCCTACGAGCAGTACTTC.

There are a few counts of this clonotype. The chain joins TRBV14 to TRBJ2-1, with a weak D call TRBD1 (6 bases). The germline V gene encodes CDR1 SGHDN and CDR2 FVKESK. The CDR3 covers 16 residues. The ends were cut back, 2 bases at V and 0 bases at J, with 11 bases in the middle. CDR3 amino acids: CASSQPTGLSYNEQFF. The CDR3 bases are TGTGCCAGCAGCCAACCGACAGGACTCTCCTACAATGAGCAGTTCTTC.

This clonotype has a handful of counts. The chain is built from TRBV12-3 or TRBV12-4 and TRBJ2-5; D is possibly TRBD1 or TRBD2 (5 bases each). Between the trimmed V and J ends, which lost 1 base and 2 bases, there was a span of 20 bases. This CDR3 has 18 residues. The CDR3, as DNA: TGTGCCAGCAGTTTAGGGCAGACGGGGCTACCCCGGCAAGAGACCCAGTACTTC. This codes for CASSLGQTGLPRQETQYF.

This clonotype was seen at least ten times. A much more abundant neighbour one base away suggests this may be a read error. This chain uses TRBV6-5 with TRBJ2-5; TRBD2 agrees at 7 bases. The CDR3 extends over 14 amino acids. Trimming cost V 5 bases and J 3 bases; bases outside gene matches: 6. The germline gives CDR1 MNHEY, CDR2 SVGAGI. CDR3: CASSRCGGEETQYF. The CDR3 DNA sequence: TGTGCCAGCAGTCGGTGCGGGGGAGAAGAGACCCAGTACTTC.

The chain recombines TRBV29-1 with TRBJ2-7, with a weak D call TRBD1 (5 bases). Trimming took 0 bases from V and 2 from J, leaving 11 bases between them. Germline lookup yields CDR1 SQVTM and CDR2 ANQGSEA. The length of the CDR3 is 14 residues. CDR3 bases: TGCAGCGTTGAAGACCGACAGTTCCCCTACGAGCAGTACTTC. This sequence encodes CSVEDRQFPYEQYF.

This clonotype was counted a few times. This chain uses TRBV15 with TRBJ2-3; D not resolved. This CDR3 is built from 14 residues. The ends were cut back, 6 bases at V and 7 bases at J, with 17 bases in the middle. The germline gives CDR1 LNHNV, CDR2 YYDKDF (reference sequence). The CDR3 nucleotides are TGTGCCACCAGTCCGGCAGGTCCCCTACATACGCAGTATTTT. This encodes CATSPAGPLHTQYF.

Only a few counts were recorded for this clonotype. The chain is built from TRBV20-1 and TRBJ2-1, with D tentatively TRBD2 (7 bases). V lost 1 base, J lost 10 bases, and 14 bases lay in between. The CDR3 has 13 amino acids. Germline loops: CDR1 DFQATT, CDR2 SNEGSKA (reference sequence). CDR3 sequence (DNA): TGCAGTGCTAGAGTTGGGGGGGCGCGGGAGCAGTTCTTC. As protein: CSARVGGAREQFF.

The CDR3, as DNA: TGTGCCACCAGCGGCGGACCCTATGGCTACACCTTC. It is translated as CATSGGPYGYTF. The rearrangement joins TRBV15 to TRBJ1-2; D gene uncertain. From germline, CDR1 is LNHNV and CDR2 YYDKDF (reference sequence). Between the trimmed V and J ends, which lost 5 bases and 4 bases, there was a span of 8 bases. The CDR3 runs 12 residues.

This clonotype was seen a few times. The chain joins TRBV29-1 to TRBJ2-7; D is possibly TRBD1 (6 bases). CDR3 length: 11 amino acids. V was shortened by 7 bases and J by 3 bases, with 10 bases between the two germline ends. Germline CDR1 SQVTM, CDR2 ANQGSEA. CDR3 loop: CSGRTDYEQYF. The CDR3, as DNA: TGCAGCGGCCGGACAGACTACGAGCAGTACTTC.

The V call is TRBV6-1, the J call TRBJ1-1; D uncertain. The CDR3 spans 17 residues. The V gene's germline CDR1 is MNHNS and CDR2 SASEGT. Trimming removed 6 bases at V and 0 bases at J, with 20 bases between. The CDR3 is CASRARRERIMNTEAFF. The CDR3 bases are TGTGCCAGCAGGGCGAGGAGGGAGAGAATCATGAACACTGAAGCTTTCTTT.

The gene calls are TRBV6-1 and TRBJ2-3; 11 bases line up with TRBD2. Germline V gene data show CDR1 as MNHNS and CDR2 as SASEGT. This CDR3 region has 16 residues. J gave up 5 bases and V 0 bases, and 4 bases lay outside the gene matches. For the CDR3, the DNA is TGTGCCAGCAGTGAAGCGAGGCTAGCGGGAGGAGATACGCAGTATTTT. Protein: CASSEARLAGGDTQYF.

This clonotype was detected only a few times. This chain links TRBV7-9 with TRBJ2-5; D remains ambiguous. The CDR3 spans 13 residues. Germline V gene sequence: CDR1 SEHNR, CDR2 FQNEAQ (reference sequence). Trimming shortened V by 3 bases and J by 9 bases, and 14 bases separated the two germline ends. CDR3 nucleotides: TGTGCCAGCAGCTTCATCGGCCTTCAGGCCCAGTACTTC. Protein product: CASSFIGLQAQYF.

The chain recombines TRBV6-2 or TRBV6-3 with TRBJ2-7; D not resolved. The assigned J gene may be wrong: the sequence end matches TRBJ2-5 better. This CDR3 region has 18 residues. CDR1 MNHEY and CDR2 SVGEGT come from the germline V gene. The CDR3 loop is CASSYSGSRKFPRETQYF. CDR3 nucleotides: TGTGCCAGCAGTTACTCGGGGTCACGGAAGTTTCCACGAGAGACCCAGTACTTC.

The V gene is TRBV12-3 or TRBV12-4, the J gene TRBJ2-1; D is uncertain. Trimming removed 5 bases from V and 5 bases from J, with 16 bases in between. The CDR3 runs 15 residues. This CDR3 reads CASSGQPRINNEQFF. The DNA for the CDR3 is TGTGCCAGCAGTGGGCAACCCAGGATCAACAATGAGCAGTTCTTC.

The rearrangement links TRBV20-1 to TRBJ2-3; TRBD2 aligns across 15 bases. The CDR3 runs to 17 residues. Germline V CDR1 and CDR2: DFQATT, SNEGSKA (reference sequence). V lost 5 bases to trimming and J lost 1 base; unmatched junction nucleotides: 7. In DNA form, the CDR3 reads TGCAGTGCTCAAATGGGACTAGCGGGAGGAGGCACAGATACGCAGTATTTT. Its translation: CSAQMGLAGGGTDTQYF.

This clonotype was found a few times. The gene calls are TRBV4-2 and TRBJ2-1, with 11 bases identical to TRBD1. The CDR3 has 15 amino acids. With 4 bases clipped from V and 7 bases from J, the junction kept 6 bases outside the gene matches. CDR1 is LGHNA and CDR2 is YNFKEQ in the germline V gene. As DNA, the CDR3 is TGTGCCAGCAGCCCCGGGACAGGGGGATGGAATGAGCAGTTCTTC. Protein: CASSPGTGGWNEQFF.

Comments on this clonotype: This could be a read error, since a much larger clone is one nucleotide away. The chain recombines TRBV6-5 with TRBJ2-3, with D possibly TRBD2 on 5 matching bases. The germline CDR1 and CDR2 sequences are MNHEY and SVGAGI. The CDR3 consists of 13 residues. Trimming stripped 8 bases from V and 5 bases from J, with 14 bases between. CDR3 amino acids: CASGRGRGDTQYF. The CDR3 region has the DNA TGTGCCAGCGGGAGAGGGAGAGGAGATACGCAGTATTTT.

This clonotype was counted only a few times. This chain connects TRBV12-3 or TRBV12-4 to TRBJ2-3, with TRBD2 identical over 9 bases. The CDR3 sequence is 17 residues long. V trimming: 4 bases; J trimming: 5 bases; junction bases outside the gene matches: 13. This CDR3 is CASSSPLAGGSGDTQYF. The CDR3 nucleotides read TGTGCCAGCAGTTCACCCTTGGCGGGGGGGAGTGGAGATACGCAGTATTTT.

The chain couples TRBV19 to TRBJ1-5, with TRBD1 identical over 11 bases. CDR1 is LNHDA, CDR2 SQIVND, per germline (reference sequence). The CDR3 length is 15 residues. V dropped 3 bases and J dropped 8; count of bases not matched to a gene: 6. CDR3 region: CASSIGQGAWEPQHF. The CDR3 DNA sequence: TGTGCCAGTAGTATCGGACAGGGGGCTTGGGAGCCCCAGCATTTT.

As to this clonotype: Just one base apart from a much larger clone, this may be a read error. The J gene is TRBJ2-1, the V gene TRBV6-5; D perhaps matches TRBD1 (5 bases). The end of the DNA is better explained by TRBJ2-7, so the J call may be wrong. The germline gives CDR1 MNHEY, CDR2 SVGAGI. This CDR3 comprises 15 residues. CDR3 in amino acids: CASSFKQAAYNEQYF. Here the CDR3 DNA reads TGTGCCAGCAGTTTTAAACAGGCCGCCTACAATGAGCAGTACTTC.

This sequence joins TRBV4-2 and TRBJ1-1, with 9 bases matching TRBD1. This CDR3 region has 15 residues. Germline V gene data show CDR1 as LGHNA and CDR2 as YNFKEQ. J was trimmed by 4 bases and V by 4 bases; bases with no gene match: 7. CDR3 sequence (DNA): TGTGCCAGCAGCCCTCGGGACAGGGCTGGCACTGAAGCTTTCTTT. Translated, it gives CASSPRDRAGTEAFF.

The chain is built from TRBV30 and TRBJ2-5, with D unclear. V was cut by 3 bases and J by 1 base, with 15 bases left in between. The CDR3 has 15 residues. Germline CDR1 is GTSNPN and CDR2 is SVGIG (reference sequence). The CDR3 loop is CAWSAPHRAQETQYF. Written as DNA, the CDR3 is TGTGCCTGGAGCGCCCCGCACCGGGCCCAAGAGACCCAGTACTTC.

V is TRBV29-1 and J is TRBJ1-1; 10 bases align to TRBD1. The J segment lost 6 bases and the V segment lost 4 bases, leaving 5 bases of the junction unmatched. CDR1 and CDR2 from the germline V gene are SQVTM and ANQGSEA. This CDR3 contains 13 residues. The CDR3 DNA follows: TGCAGCGTTGGCCGGGACAGGGGCTCTGAAGCTTTCTTT. It translates to CSVGRDRGSEAFF.

Concerning this clonotype: A clone one base away is much larger, so this may be a read error. J is TRBJ2-5 and V is TRBV7-9; 10 nucleotides line up with TRBD2. Germline assignment: CDR1 SEHNR and CDR2 FQNEAQ (reference sequence). The CDR3 has 15 amino acids. Unmatched junction bases numbered 12, after V lost 3 bases and J lost 11 bases. DNA for the CDR3: TGTGCCAGCAGCTTTCCGGGACTAGCGCCCAATGAGCAGTACTTC. Translating gives CASSFPGLAPNEQYF.

The J gene is TRBJ1-2, the V gene TRBV12-3 or TRBV12-4; D may be TRBD1 (5 bases). The CDR3 is 14 residues long. Trimming left V 2 bases short and J 1 base short, with 8 bases between. The CDR3 DNA reads TGTGCCAGCAGTTTATATGGGGGTAACTATGGCTACACCTTC. Protein: CASSLYGGNYGYTF.

This clonotype was observed a handful of times. This chain links TRBV11-2 with TRBJ2-6, with 14 bases lining up with TRBD2. Germline-derived CDR1 and CDR2 are SGHAT and FQNNGV. V gave up 5 bases and J gave up 0 bases; unmatched junction bases: 12. The CDR3 has 21 residues. The CDR3 here is CASSPRPGLAGGLSGANVLTF. CDR3 bases: TGTGCCAGCAGCCCTAGACCCGGACTAGCGGGGGGCCTCTCTGGGGCCAACGTCCTGACTTTC.

This clonotype was counted a few times. This chain joins TRBV4-3 and TRBJ2-5, with TRBD2 as a possible D gene (5 bases). TRBJ2-7 explains the end of the DNA better; the J call may be wrong. CDR1 and CDR2 from the germline V gene are LGHNA and YSLEER. The CDR3 has 16 amino acids. The CDR3 region has the DNA TGCGCCAGCAGCCAAGATCTTCTAGCCTCCTGGGGCGAGCAGTACTTC. Its protein is CASSQDLLASWGEQYF.

Concerning this clonotype itself: This may be a read error: a much more frequent sequence differs by one nucleotide. The chain couples TRBV6-5 to TRBJ1-2; TRBD1 agrees at 7 bases. The germline CDR1 and CDR2 sequences are MNHEY and SVGAGI. The CDR3 covers 12 residues. CDR3 in DNA: TGTACCAGCAAGGGGACAGTCTATGGCTACACCTTC. Protein product: CTSKGTVYGYTF.

This chain connects TRBV29-1 to TRBJ2-3; 9 positions agree with TRBD2. In germline, CDR1 is SQVTM, CDR2 ANQGSEA. The V gene end was trimmed by 2 bases and the J gene end by 0 bases; junction bases not matched to a gene: 3. The CDR3 is 15 amino acids. The CDR3 DNA reads TGCAGCGTTGAACTAGCGGGGTATAGCACAGATACGCAGTATTTT. Translated: CSVELAGYSTDTQYF.

The genes are TRBV10-3 and TRBJ1-2, with TRBD1 matching 8 bases. CDR1 is ENHRY and CDR2 is SYGVKD in the germline V gene. The V gene end was trimmed by 9 bases and the J gene end by 8 bases; junction bases not matched to a gene: 11. This CDR3 contains 13 residues. This chain's CDR3 is CAIMKDRERGYTF. The CDR3 nucleotides read TGTGCCATTATGAAGGACAGGGAGAGGGGCTACACCTTC.